The 26 T cell receptor beta chains below were found in one sample sequenced in a study of blood T cell repertoires in COVID-19. Libraries were prepared by immunoSEQ multiplex PCR; TCRdb keeps only in-frame clonotypes and omits some of them. Here the sample spans fewer than 250,000 clones, approximately 85% being singletons. Sample: peripheral blood. These receptor sequences come from a man in his forties with acute or convalescent COVID-19.

The chain couples TRBV5-4 to TRBJ1-1; 7 bases match TRBD1. Germline-derived CDR1 and CDR2 are SGHNT and YYREEE (reference sequence). The CDR3 is 15 amino acids. The V and J ends lost 0 bases and 5 bases, in that order; junction bases with no gene match: 7. The CDR3 protein is CASSLGAGGSTEAFF. The CDR3 nucleotides are TGTGCCAGCAGCTTGGGAGCAGGGGGAAGTACTGAAGCTTTCTTT. The complete variable domain, with remaining parts taken from reference TRBV5-4 and TRBJ1-1, reads ETGVTQSPTHLIKTRGQQVTLRCSSQSGHNTVSWYQQALGQGPQFIFQYYREEENGRGNFPPRFSGLQFPNYSSELNVNALELDDSALYLCASSLGAGGSTEAFFGQGTRLTVV.

This chain joins TRBV5-1 and TRBJ2-1; 8 bases map to TRBD2. This CDR3 contains 13 residues. Trimming took 7 bases from V and 8 from J; bases not matched to a gene: 8. Germline-derived CDR1 and CDR2 are SGHRS and YFSETQ. CDR3 nucleotides: TGCGCCAGCGGCTCGGGACTAGGGGATGAGCAGTTCTTC. Amino acid sequence: CASGSGLGDEQFF.

The chain links TRBV11-2 to TRBJ1-2, with 7 nucleotides matching TRBD1. CDR3 length equals 12 residues. Unmatched junction bases numbered 5, after V lost 5 bases and J lost 8 bases. Looked up from germline, CDR1 is SGHAT and CDR2 is FQNNGV. CDR3 sequence (DNA): TGTGCCAGCAGCCCGACAGGGACGGGCTACACCTTC. Its protein product is CASSPTGTGYTF.

This clone was seen only a few times. The V gene is TRBV2, the J gene TRBJ1-4; tentatively, D is TRBD1 (6 bases). The V gene's germline CDR1 is SNHLY and CDR2 FYNNEI. V was clipped by 6 bases and J by 0 bases, with 11 bases between them. The CDR3 sequence is 15 residues long. For the CDR3, the DNA is TGTGCCAGCAGGGCAAGGACAGCAACTAATGAAAAACTGTTTTTT. This gives the protein CASRARTATNEKLFF.

This chain links TRBV7-2 with TRBJ2-4; 8 nucleotides align to TRBD2. Germline lookup yields CDR1 SGHTA and CDR2 FQGNSA. V lost 1 base to trimming and J lost 1 base; unmatched junction nucleotides: 6. This CDR3 has 17 residues. The CDR3 spells CASSLDSRGDAKNIQYF. The CDR3 bases are TGTGCCAGCAGCTTAGACTCGCGGGGGGACGCCAAAAACATTCAGTACTTC.

This clone has a handful of counts. This chain uses TRBV7-2 with TRBJ1-2; D is perhaps TRBD1 (5 bases). CDR1 SGHTA and CDR2 FQGNSA come from the germline V gene. The CDR3 runs to 14 residues. The V and J ends lost 2 bases and 3 bases respectively, with 10 bases between them. For the CDR3, the DNA is TGTGCCAGCAGCTTACAGGGTGGCGACTATGGCTACACCTTC. Translation gives CASSLQGGDYGYTF.

This rearrangement joins TRBV7-2 to TRBJ2-7; TRBD2 aligns across 8 bases. CDR1 is SGHTA and CDR2 is FQGNSA in the germline V gene. The CDR3 is 14 amino acids. V was clipped by 5 bases and J by 3 bases; unmatched bases: 6. The CDR3 loop is CASSPNRGGYEQYF. Written as DNA, the CDR3 is TGTGCCAGCAGCCCGAATCGGGGGGGCTACGAGCAGTACTTC.

This clone came up a few times. V gene TRBV28 combines with J gene TRBJ1-2, with D unclear. V was pared by 4 bases and J by 8 bases, with 17 bases between. Germline CDR1 is MDHEN and CDR2 is SYDVKM. The CDR3 totals 14 residues. The CDR3 region is CASSSYPPGGGYTF. The CDR3 nucleotides are TGTGCCAGCAGTTCCTACCCTCCAGGAGGCGGCTACACCTTC.

The J gene is TRBJ2-2, the V gene TRBV11-3; 8 bases are shared with TRBD1. Germline V gene lookup returns CDR1 SGHNT and CDR2 YENEEA. The CDR3 has 15 amino acids. The J segment lost 6 bases and the V segment lost 5 bases, leaving 8 bases of the junction unmatched. The DNA of the CDR3 is TGTGCCAGCAGCCTTGGACAGGGAAGGGCCGGGGAGCTGTTTTTT. Translating it yields CASSLGQGRAGELFF.

The chain couples TRBV6-5 to TRBJ2-1, with 7 nucleotides matching TRBD2. V gave up 6 bases and J gave up 4 bases; unmatched junction bases: 9. Looked up from germline, CDR1 is MNHEY and CDR2 is SVGAGI. The CDR3 length is 15 residues. The CDR3 DNA sequence: TGTGCCAGCAGAACCGGGACTAACCCGTACAATGAGCAGTTCTTC. Translating gives CASRTGTNPYNEQFF.

This clone appeared a single time. The CDR3 coding sequence is TGCGCCAGCAGCTTCGGGAGTAATGAAAAACTGTTTTTT. Amino acids: CASSFGSNEKLFF. This rearrangement joins TRBV5-1 to TRBJ1-4; D gene ambiguous. Germline V lookup: CDR1 SGHRS, CDR2 YFSETQ. This CDR3 contains 13 residues. Trimming took off 2 bases at V and 4 bases at J, with 6 bases between the two ends.

The chain employs TRBV5-6 and TRBJ1-1; D possibly corresponds to TRBD1 (5 bases). CDR3 length: 14 residues. CDR1 is SGHDT and CDR2 is YYEEEE in the germline V gene. V lost 0 bases to trimming and J lost 1 base, with 7 bases between them. CDR3 amino acids: CASSLGTWNTEAFF. CDR3 in DNA: TGTGCCAGCAGCTTGGGGACATGGAACACTGAAGCTTTCTTT. Full variable domain (rest looked up from reference TRBV5-6 and TRBJ1-1): DAGVTQSPTHLIKTRGQQVTLRCSPKSGHDTVSWYQQALGQGPQFIFQYYEEEERQRGNFPDRFSGHQFPNYSSELNVNALLLGDSALYLCASSLGTWNTEAFFGQGTRLTVV.

This chain joins TRBV6-2 or TRBV6-3 and TRBJ2-1, with 13 bases that match TRBD2. V lost 1 base to trimming and J lost 7 bases; unmatched junction nucleotides: 10. Germline V lookup: CDR1 MNHEY, CDR2 SVGEGT. This CDR3 has 18 residues. The CDR3 DNA is TGTGCCAGCAGTTACTTCTTCTTGACTAGCGGGGGGTCGAATGAGCAGTTCTTC. It specifies CASSYFFLTSGGSNEQFF.

This clone was seen a few times. The V and J genes are TRBV27 and TRBJ2-7; 8 bases align to TRBD1. The germline V gene has CDR1 MNHEY and CDR2 SMNVEV (reference sequence). This CDR3 is 15 amino acids long. Trimming took 5 bases from V and 5 from J; bases not matched to a gene: 11. The CDR3 spells CASSRTGWGSNEQYF. CDR3 nucleotides: TGTGCCAGCAGTAGGACAGGGTGGGGGTCTAACGAGCAGTACTTC.

A remark on this clone: Other DNA sequences within the sample encode an identical CDR3. This sequence joins TRBV7-2 and TRBJ1-5; D might be TRBD1 (5 bases). Germline CDR1 and CDR2: SGHTA and FQGNSA. The CDR3 has 15 residues. V was clipped by 3 bases and J by 0 bases, with 9 bases between them. CDR3 in DNA: TGTGCCAGCAGCTTGGAGGGGCATAGCAATCAGCCCCAGCATTTT. The encoded protein is CASSLEGHSNQPQHF.

The chain recombines TRBV7-2 with TRBJ1-6; 7 nucleotides agree with TRBD1. The CDR3 runs to 16 residues. The germline V gene encodes CDR1 SGHTA and CDR2 FQGNSA. V was pared by 5 bases and J by 8 bases, with 12 bases of the junction left unmatched. The CDR3 loop reads CASSPSGDRDDSPLHF. CDR3 bases: TGTGCCAGCAGCCCGAGCGGTGACAGGGACGATTCACCCCTCCACTTT.

The chain has TRBV6-5 and TRBJ1-2; tentative D call: TRBD1 (5 bases). Trimming removed 2 bases from V and 8 bases from J, with 12 bases in between. CDR1 and CDR2 from the germline V gene are MNHEY and SVGAGI. CDR3 length: 13 residues. CDR3 DNA: TGTGCCAGCAGTTACGGAGCGGGGGTCGGCTACACCTTC. Translation gives CASSYGAGVGYTF.

The chain is built from TRBV9 and TRBJ2-3; D remains ambiguous. V dropped 4 bases and J dropped 0 bases, with 3 bases sitting between them. There are 12 residues in the CDR3. The V gene's germline CDR1 is SGDLS and CDR2 YYNGEE. The CDR3 reads CASSRSTDTQYF. The CDR3, as DNA: TGTGCCAGCAGCCGTAGCACAGATACGCAGTATTTT. The full variable domain, its missing parts supplied by reference TRBV9 and TRBJ2-3, is DSGVTQTPKHLITATGQRVTLRCSPRSGDLSVYWYQQSLDQGLQFLIQYYNGEERAKGNILERFSAQQFPDLHSELNLSSLELGDSALYFCASSRSTDTQYFGPGTRLTVL.

The chain uses TRBV11-2 and TRBJ1-4; 7 bases line up with TRBD1. V was pared by 5 bases and J by 8 bases, with 5 bases of the junction left unmatched. Germline lookup yields CDR1 SGHAT and CDR2 FQNNGV. The CDR3 is 13 amino acids. The DNA of the CDR3 is TGTGCCAGCAGCCTGACAGGGAGCGAAAAACTGTTTTTT. Its translation: CASSLTGSEKLFF.

The rearrangement joins TRBV7-8 to TRBJ1-6; 9 nucleotides agree with TRBD1. In germline, CDR1 is SGHVS, CDR2 FQNEAQ. The length of the CDR3 is 16 residues. Unmatched junction bases numbered 7, after V lost 4 bases and J lost 6 bases. CDR3 sequence: CASSSQDRGPNSPLHF. The CDR3 nucleotides are TGTGCCAGCAGCTCTCAGGACAGGGGTCCTAATTCACCCCTCCACTTT. Full variable domain (rest looked up from reference TRBV7-8 and TRBJ1-6): GAGVSQSPRYKVAKRGQDVALRCDPISGHVSLFWYQQALGQGPEFLTYFQNEAQLDKSGLPSDRFFAERPEGSVSTLKIQRTQQEDSAVYLCASSSQDRGPNSPLHFGNGTRLTVT.

The V and J genes are TRBV21-1 and TRBJ2-4; the table gives TRBD2 as D, unverified against the DNA. TRBV21-1 is flagged as a pseudogene. This CDR3 comprises 13 residues. The DNA for the CDR3 is TGTGCCATAGGCCCGGGGGTCGGAAACATTCAGTACTTC. Amino acid sequence: CAIGPGVGNIQYF.

This chain connects TRBV2 to TRBJ1-1; a weak D match, TRBD1 (5 bases). Germline loops: CDR1 SNHLY, CDR2 FYNNEI. The CDR3 loop spans 15 amino acids. Between the trimmed V and J ends, which lost 2 bases and 1 base, there was a span of 11 bases. For the CDR3, the DNA is TGTGCCAGCAGTGAAAAACCAAGGGGGAACACTGAAGCTTTCTTT. It specifies CASSEKPRGNTEAFF.

The rearrangement links TRBV10-2 to TRBJ1-1, with a tentative D call TRBD1 (6 bases). The V end was cut by 6 bases, the J end by 4 bases, with 12 bases between. This CDR3 comprises 13 residues. Per the germline V gene, CDR1 is WSHSY and CDR2 is SAAADI. CDR3 sequence (DNA): TGCGCCAGCAGGGGGGCTCGGGGCACTGAAGCTTTCTTT. As protein: CASRGARGTEAFF.

The V and J genes are TRBV2 and TRBJ2-3; D gene uncertain. Germline values: CDR1 SNHLY, CDR2 FYNNEI. CDR3 size: 14 residues. V was pared by 2 bases and J by 1 base, with 7 bases between. The CDR3 DNA is TGTGCCAGCAGTGAATTATCTCGCACAGATACGCAGTATTTT. Its translation is CASSELSRTDTQYF.

This clone showed up just once. This chain joins TRBV27 and TRBJ1-2; TRBD1 might be the D (5 bases). CDR3 size: 13 residues. CDR1 is MNHEY, CDR2 SMNVEV, per germline (reference sequence). The V end was cut by 5 bases, the J end by 5 bases, with 12 bases between. In DNA, the CDR3 is TGTGCCAGCAGTCGCAGGGAGGGATATGGCTACACCTTC. Protein: CASSRREGYGYTF.

J is TRBJ2-7 and V is TRBV6-5; D is perhaps TRBD2 (5 bases). Trimming took off 2 bases at V and 5 bases at J, with 13 bases between the two ends. Per germline, CDR1 MNHEY and CDR2 SVGAGI. CDR3 size: 14 residues. The CDR3 here is CASSYVGAAHEQYF. Here the CDR3 DNA reads TGTGCCAGCAGTTACGTGGGAGCAGCCCACGAGCAGTACTTC.